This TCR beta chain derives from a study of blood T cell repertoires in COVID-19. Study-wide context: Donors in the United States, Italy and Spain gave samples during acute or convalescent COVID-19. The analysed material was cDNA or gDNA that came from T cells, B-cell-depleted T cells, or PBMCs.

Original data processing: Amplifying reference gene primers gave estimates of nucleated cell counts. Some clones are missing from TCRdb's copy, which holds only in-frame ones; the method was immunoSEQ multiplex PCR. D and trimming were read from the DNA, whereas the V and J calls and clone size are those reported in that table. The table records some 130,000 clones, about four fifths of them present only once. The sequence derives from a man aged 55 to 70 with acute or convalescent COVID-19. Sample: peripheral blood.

DNA of the CDR3: TGCGCCAGCAGCGCCCACGAGGTAAACTATGGCTACACCTTC. Its protein is CASSAHEVNYGYTF. V and J are TRBV5-1 and TRBJ1-2; D remains unclear. Trimming took off 4 bases at V and 2 bases at J, with 12 bases between the two ends. The germline gives CDR1 SGHRS, CDR2 YFSETQ. The CDR3 is 14 amino acids.